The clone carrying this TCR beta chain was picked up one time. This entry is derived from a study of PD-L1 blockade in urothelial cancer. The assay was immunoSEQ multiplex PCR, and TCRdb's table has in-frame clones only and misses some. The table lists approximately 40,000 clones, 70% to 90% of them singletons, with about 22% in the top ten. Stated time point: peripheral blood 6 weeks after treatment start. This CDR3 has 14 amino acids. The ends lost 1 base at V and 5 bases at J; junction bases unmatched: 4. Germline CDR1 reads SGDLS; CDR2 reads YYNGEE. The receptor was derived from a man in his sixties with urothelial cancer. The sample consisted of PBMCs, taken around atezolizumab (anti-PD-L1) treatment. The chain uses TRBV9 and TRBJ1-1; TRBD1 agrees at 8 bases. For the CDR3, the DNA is TGTGCCAGCAGCGTAAACACAGGGGGTACTGAAGCTTTCTTT. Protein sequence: CASSVNTGGTEAFF.